The clone carrying this T cell receptor beta chain occurred many times. MiXCR, applied by TCRdb to the 5' RACE reads, yields one record per CDR3 protein. The data contain about 82,000 distinct CDR3 sequences, more than 5% of them singletons. These data originate in a study of T cells of healthy individuals. This CDR3 is 14 amino acids long. Germline CDR1 and CDR2: SGHTA and FQGNSA. The V end was cut by 7 bases, the J end by 12 bases, with 19 bases between. The sequence was obtained from a female donor in good health. This chain joins TRBV7-2 and TRBJ1-6, with D perhaps matching TRBD1 (6 bases). For the CDR3, the DNA is TGTGCCAGCAACACAGGGACCCGGCTAGGACCCCTCCACTTT. Translation: CASNTGTRLGPLHF.